This T cell receptor (beta chain) was retrieved from a study of T cells in Graves' hyperthyroidism and ophthalmopathy. Amplification of TCR beta CDR3 regions used RNA as the template. A set of HTBI primers served as the primers for a first-round RT-PCR of the TCR CDR3. TCRdb passed the multiplex PCR reads through MiXCR, listing each CDR3 protein once. The sample holds about 320,000 distinct CDR3 sequences, around 16% seen once. Clinical symptoms, serum thyroxine and TRAb, thyroid ultrasound and orbital computed tomography together formed the diagnostic basis. Study outcomes and limitations: Prediction of ophthalmopathy progression came a median roughly 6.6 months pre-onset.

This clonotype was seen at least ten times. Its antigen remains unknown. This receptor was taken from a man aged 25-40 years with Graves' hyperthyroidism. Source material: blood.

This chain's CDR3 is CASRPKLVSTDTQYF. For the CDR3, the DNA is TGTGCCAGCAGGCCAAAACTAGTAAGCACAGATACGCAGTATTTT. The chain joins TRBV6-1 to TRBJ2-3; a possible D gene is TRBD2 (5 bases). Deletions cut 6 bases from V and 0 bases from J, with 13 bases between. The germline V gene encodes CDR1 MNHNS and CDR2 SASEGT. This CDR3 is built from 15 residues.